These T cell receptor beta chains were read from a single sample in a study of shared clonotypes between healthy human individuals. TCRdb keeps only in-frame clones here, not all; method: immunoSEQ multiplex PCR. The table has about 600,000 clones, 95% to 98% seen once. The material sequenced was naive CD4+ T cells sorted from blood. The source of these receptors is a woman aged 25 to 39 in good health. Both conserved end residues are part of each CDR3. A D gene is named only where the DNA matches it firmly. Rows may omit the clone size; those that give it use once, few, many or a size class.

clone_size d_call cdr3_length j_call v_call cdr3_aa cdr3_nt
- - 14 TRBJ2-3 TRBV29-1 CSVGRAEDGDTQYF TGCAGCGTTGGTCGGGCGGAGGATGGAGATACGCAGTATTTT
- - 13 TRBJ2-1 TRBV2 CASSGTEVDEQFF TGTGCCAGCAGTGGGACTGAAGTTGATGAGCAGTTCTTC
- - 12 TRBJ2-3 TRBV19 CASSWGSDTQYF TGTGCCAGTAGTTGGGGTTCGGATACGCAGTATTTT
once - 12 TRBJ2-3 TRBV28 CASSLDPLTQYF TGTGCCAGCAGTCTCGATCCTCTCACGCAGTATTTT
- - 15 TRBJ1-5 TRBV28 CASRRGGGSNQPQHF TGTGCCAGCAGAAGGGGAGGGGGTAGCAATCAGCCCCAGCATTTT
- - 15 TRBJ2-3 TRBV19 CASSGGGGSTDTQYF TGTGCCAGTAGTGGGGGTGGCGGGAGCACAGATACGCAGTATTTT
- - 15 TRBJ1-2 TRBV5-4 CASRGTRGKSSRYTF TGTGCCAGCAGAGGCACCAGGGGAAAGAGCTCCCGCTACACCTTC
- TRBD2 16 TRBJ2-1 TRBV7-9 CASRRTLAVTYNEQFF TGTGCCAGCAGAAGAACCCTAGCGGTAACCTACAATGAGCAGTTCTTC
- - 15 TRBJ1-1 TRBV13 CASSLNKNANTEAFF TGTGCCAGCAGCTTAAACAAGAATGCGAACACTGAAGCTTTCTTT
once TRBD1 13 TRBJ1-5 TRBV28 CASSSPDRRPQHF TGTGCCAGCAGTTCCCCGGACAGGCGGCCCCAGCATTTT
- - 13 TRBJ1-5 TRBV30 CAWGGRVNQPQHF TGTGCCTGGGGGGGCAGGGTAAATCAGCCCCAGCATTTT
- - 13 TRBJ2-5 TRBV27 CASRLGTTETQYF TGTGCCAGCAGACTTGGCACAACAGAGACCCAGTACTTC
once - 14 TRBJ1-1 TRBV29-1 CSVPRGGLNTEAFF TGCAGCGTCCCAAGGGGGGGGCTGAACACTGAAGCTTTCTTT
- - 17 TRBJ2-3 TRBV14 CASSQDWGDFPRDTQYF TGTGCCAGCAGCCAAGATTGGGGGGACTTCCCGAGAGATACGCAGTATTTT
- - 15 TRBJ1-3 TRBV15 CATSRDRGYGNTIYF TGTGCCACCAGCAGAGATCGAGGGTACGGAAACACCATATATTTT
- TRBD2 16 TRBJ2-5 TRBV2 CASSRLAGGLWETQYF TGTGCCAGCAGTCGACTAGCGGGAGGTTTGTGGGAGACCCAGTACTTC
- - 14 TRBJ1-6 TRBV5-6 CASRPIQGYSPLHF TGTGCCAGCAGACCAATACAGGGATATTCACCCCTCCACTTT
- - 17 TRBJ2-1 TRBV11-3 CASSLLAPETSYNEQFF TGTGCCAGCAGCCTCCTTGCCCCCGAAACATCCTACAATGAGCAGTTCTTC
- TRBD2 14 TRBJ2-5 TRBV2 CAGGLAGVPETQYF TGTGCCGGGGGACTAGCGGGAGTACCAGAGACCCAGTACTTC
- TRBD1 15 TRBJ1-5 TRBV28 CASRPPGQGNQPQHF TGTGCCAGCAGACCACCGGGACAGGGGAATCAGCCCCAGCATTTT
- - 14 TRBJ2-3 TRBV6-5 CASGLRQNTDTQYF TGTGCCAGCGGGCTTAGGCAGAACACAGATACGCAGTATTTT
- - 13 TRBJ1-3 TRBV5-1 CASSFRGQDTIYF TGCGCCAGCAGCTTTAGGGGCCAGGACACCATATATTTT
- TRBD1 13 TRBJ2-7 TRBV5-1 CASSFRDSYEQYF TGCGCCAGCAGCTTCCGGGACAGCTACGAGCAGTACTTC
once - 15 TRBJ1-1 TRBV19 CASSSHGQPSTEAFF TGTGCCAGTAGTTCGCACGGACAGCCGAGCACTGAAGCTTTCTTT
- TRBD2 15 TRBJ2-1 TRBV5-1 CASSFLAGAVNEQFF TGCGCCAGCAGCTTCTTAGCGGGAGCTGTCAATGAGCAGTTCTTC
- - 14 TRBJ2-1 TRBV7-2 CASSLGLGVGEQFF TGTGCCAGCAGCTTAGGATTAGGGGTCGGTGAGCAGTTCTTC
- TRBD2 16 TRBJ2-5 TRBV5-1 CASSWGLAGVGETQYF TGCGCCAGCAGCTGGGGACTAGCGGGAGTGGGAGAGACCCAGTACTTC
- TRBD2 16 TRBJ2-7 TRBV14 CASSRPWTSGHYEQYF TGTGCCAGCAGCCGACCCTGGACTAGCGGTCACTACGAGCAGTACTTC
- - 12 TRBJ2-1 TRBV19 CASGYEGSEQFF TGTGCCAGTGGCTATGAGGGGTCTGAGCAGTTCTTC
- TRBD1 18 TRBJ2-6 TRBV6-1 CASSGPTGISAGANVLTF TGTGCCAGCAGTGGACCGACAGGGATCTCTGCTGGGGCCAACGTCCTGACTTTC
- TRBD1 13 TRBJ1-1 TRBV19 CASATGHNTEAFF TGTGCCAGCGCGACAGGGCATAACACTGAAGCTTTCTTT
- TRBD2 16 TRBJ2-3 TRBV14 CASGRLGLAGHDTQYF TGTGCCAGCGGCCGATTGGGACTAGCGGGCCACGATACGCAGTATTTT
- - 13 TRBJ1-4 TRBV18 CASSPGLNEKLFF TGTGCCAGCTCACCCGGTTTGAATGAAAAACTGTTTTTT
- TRBD1 15 TRBJ2-7 TRBV11-3 CASSSRDSSYDEQYF TGTGCCAGCAGCTCCAGGGACAGCTCCTACGACGAGCAGTACTTC
- - 12 TRBJ2-7 TRBV6-5 CASGTAGGEQYF TGTGCCAGCGGGACGGCCGGGGGCGAGCAGTACTTC
- - 16 TRBJ2-7 TRBV6-5 CASSYTGTLSTYEQYF TGTGCCAGCAGTTACACCGGGACACTTTCAACCTACGAGCAGTACTTC
- - 15 TRBJ1-4 TRBV5-5 CASSFRTATNEKLFF TGTGCCAGCAGCTTCCGGACAGCGACTAATGAAAAACTGTTTTTT
- TRBD1 16 TRBJ1-2 TRBV5-4 CASSLPPGQGHYGYTF TGTGCCAGCAGCCTCCCCCCCGGACAGGGGCACTATGGCTACACCTTC
- - 15 TRBJ1-4 TRBV19 CASSKQVSTNEKLFF TGTGCCAGTAGTAAGCAGGTGTCAACTAATGAAAAACTGTTTTTT
- TRBD2 23 TRBJ2-1 TRBV5-1 CASSLGDRVPGLAGSWVYNEQFF TGCGCCAGCAGCTTGGGGGACAGAGTACCGGGACTAGCGGGGTCTTGGGTCTACAATGAGCAGTTCTTC
- - 20 TRBJ2-7 TRBV27 CASSPAATRSYRTEDYEQYF TGTGCCAGCAGTCCCGCGGCGACTAGAAGTTATCGTACGGAGGACTACGAGCAGTACTTC
- TRBD2 14 TRBJ2-1 TRBV5-4 CASRYSGANNEQFF TGTGCCAGCAGGTACAGCGGGGCTAACAATGAGCAGTTCTTC
- - 15 TRBJ1-2 TRBV11-2 CASSLGGWGFYGYTF TGTGCCAGCAGCTTAGGCGGGTGGGGATTTTATGGCTACACCTTC
- TRBD2 14 TRBJ2-7 TRBV29-1 CSVGGRAPSYEQYF TGCAGCGTTGGAGGGAGGGCTCCCTCCTACGAGCAGTACTTC
- TRBD2 16 TRBJ2-7 TRBV27 CASSPLEGTTSYEQYF TGTGCCAGCAGCCCTCTGGAGGGGACTACCTCCTACGAGCAGTACTTC
once TRBD2 14 TRBJ2-1 TRBV5-1 CASSLVVAGNEQFF TGCGCCAGCAGCTTGGTAGTAGCGGGCAATGAGCAGTTCTTC
- - 15 TRBJ2-1 TRBV6-5 CASSYSESSYNEQFF TGTGCCAGCAGTTACTCCGAGAGCTCCTACAATGAGCAGTTCTTC
once - 13 TRBJ2-7 TRBV28 CASRVQVGYEQYF TGTGCCAGCCGAGTACAGGTTGGGTACGAGCAGTACTTC
once - 15 TRBJ1-2 TRBV27 CASGSDGALVYGYTF TGTGCTAGCGGATCCGACGGGGCGCTGGTCTATGGCTACACCTTC
- - 15 TRBJ1-2 TRBV7-7 CASSHPPPGQGIYTF TGTGCCAGCAGCCACCCACCCCCGGGCCAAGGGATCTACACCTTC
- - 18 TRBJ1-2 TRBV28 CASRSNKGWTMHNYGYTF TGTGCCAGCCGCTCTAATAAAGGCTGGACAATGCATAACTATGGCTACACCTTC